This TCR beta chain came from a study of patients and donors after allogeneic stem cell transplantation. CDR3 size: 12 residues. The V end lost 2 bases, the J end lost 5 bases, and 6 bases lay between the germline ends. Germline V gene data show CDR1 as KGHSH and CDR2 as LQKENI. TCRdb ran MiXCR on the RT-PCR reads and lists one entry per CDR3 protein. Found here are tens of thousands of distinct CDR3 sequences, roughly 5.2% of them singletons; the top ten hold less than 3%. This clonotype was detected many times. The chain uses TRBV18 and TRBJ2-5; D gene unclear. Sequenced material: blood, either unsorted or a sorted T cell fraction (not recorded which). This TCR was recovered from a human donor who was either an allogeneic HSCT recipient or a stem cell or donor lymphocyte infusion donor (not recorded which). It is not recorded whose cells these are; they may come from a transplant donor. CDR3 sequence: CASSPFVETQYF. The CDR3 nucleotides are TGTGCCAGCTCACCATTCGTGGAGACCCAGTACTTC.